The 13 T cell receptor beta chains below all came from one sample that was sequenced in a study of CD8 T cells in ankylosing spondylitis. Overall study findings and caveats: Blood from ankylosing spondylitis patients appeared to carry a characteristic roughly 8-variant TCR beta motif.

Their antigens are not known. TCRdb passed the 5' RACE reads through MiXCR, listing each CDR3 protein once. The table shows 670,000 or so distinct CDR3 sequences, with about 20% occurring only once. Sequenced material: blood, either unsorted or a sorted T cell fraction (not recorded which). The source of these receptors is a male donor with ankylosing spondylitis.

This clonotype has ten or more counts. CDR3 sequence reads: CASSFLGGNTEAFF. DNA of the CDR3: TGTGCCAGCAGTTTCTTGGGGGGGAACACTGAAGCTTTCTTT. The genes are TRBV12-3 or TRBV12-4 and TRBJ1-1, with TRBD1 as a possible D gene (5 bases). CDR3 length: 14 amino acids. Trimming took off 3 bases at V and 1 base at J, with 9 bases between the two ends.

This clonotype was detected only a few times. This sequence joins TRBV7-8 and TRBJ2-5; 10 nucleotides match TRBD2. The germline V gene encodes CDR1 SGHVS and CDR2 FQNEAQ. The CDR3 sequence is 16 residues long. The ends lost 5 bases at V and 0 bases at J; junction bases unmatched: 6. The CDR3 coding sequence is TGTGCCAGCAGCATCGGACTAGCGGAGCACCAAGAGACCCAGTACTTC. Protein sequence: CASSIGLAEHQETQYF.

This clonotype was seen ten or more times. This chain joins TRBV5-1 and TRBJ2-5, with 7 nucleotides matching TRBD1. J gave up 5 bases and V 0 bases, and 4 bases lay outside the gene matches. The V gene's germline CDR1 is SGHRS and CDR2 YFSETQ. CDR3 size: 14 residues. In nucleotides, the CDR3 is TGCGCCAGCAGCTTGGCCGGACAGGAGGAGACCCAGTACTTC. It codes for CASSLAGQEETQYF.

The V call is TRBV29-1, the J call TRBJ1-4; D unclear. This CDR3 region has 15 residues. V lost 0 bases and J lost 7, with 15 bases in between. Germline V CDR1 and CDR2: SQVTM, ANQGSEA. CDR3 nucleotides: TGCAGCGTTGAAGAAGTGGGCAGCCTGAGTGAAAAACTGTTTTTT. This sequence encodes CSVEEVGSLSEKLFF.

In this sample, this clonotype turned up many times. The chain employs TRBV12-3 or TRBV12-4 and TRBJ2-1, with D maybe TRBD1 (6 bases). Trimming pared 1 base from V and 0 bases from J, leaving 7 bases between. The CDR3 length is 15 residues. CDR3 protein: CASSLGGLSYNEQFF. CDR3 nucleotides: TGTGCCAGCAGTTTAGGGGGGCTCTCCTACAATGAGCAGTTCTTC.

V is TRBV20-1 and J is TRBJ2-1, with D perhaps matching TRBD2 (6 bases). Trimming stripped 0 bases from V and 2 bases from J, with 17 bases between. CDR3 length: 17 amino acids. Germline lookup yields CDR1 DFQATT and CDR2 SNEGSKA (reference sequence). DNA of the CDR3: TGCAGTGCTAGAGATCCTATGGCGGGGTCGGCCTACAATGAGCAGTTCTTC. It codes for CSARDPMAGSAYNEQFF.

This clonotype was counted between two and nine times. For the CDR3, the DNA is TGCAGTGCTCACGTGACTAGCGGGCTCTCCTACGAGCAGTACTTC. It translates to CSAHVTSGLSYEQYF. V and J are TRBV20-1 and TRBJ2-7, with 10 bases matching TRBD2. This CDR3 is built from 15 residues. Per germline, CDR1 DFQATT and CDR2 SNEGSKA (reference sequence). Trimming took 5 bases from V and 0 from J; bases not matched to a gene: 7.

This clonotype came up once. This chain joins TRBV12-5 and TRBJ1-1; TRBD1 matches 8 bases. CDR3 length: 13 residues. Germline trimming cut 2 bases from V and 8 bases from J; bases unmatched to any gene: 4. The germline gives CDR1 LGHNT, CDR2 FRNRAP. The CDR3 loop reads CASGLMTGAEAFF. The CDR3 DNA sequence: TGTGCTAGTGGTTTGATGACAGGGGCAGAAGCTTTCTTT.

This clonotype was counted only a few times. The V and J genes are TRBV11-2 and TRBJ2-3; no reliable D call. CDR3 length: 13 residues. Between the trimmed V and J ends, which lost 2 bases and 2 bases, there was a span of 5 bases. From germline, CDR1 is SGHAT and CDR2 FQNNGV. The CDR3 DNA reads TGTGCCAGCAGCTTATTTCCCACAGATACGCAGTATTTT. Translating it yields CASSLFPTDTQYF.

This clonotype came up many times. The V and J genes are TRBV4-1 and TRBJ1-4; a weak D match, TRBD1 (5 bases). This CDR3 has 13 amino acids. The germline V and J ends were trimmed by 3 bases and 8 bases, with 10 bases remaining between them. The germline V gene encodes CDR1 MGHRA and CDR2 YSYEKL. CDR3 residues: CASSHQGHEKLFF. The CDR3 DNA is TGCGCCAGCAGCCACCAGGGCCACGAAAAACTGTTTTTT.

This clonotype has only a few counts. The rearrangement uses TRBV20-1 and TRBJ2-5; 9 bases agree with TRBD2. CDR1 DFQATT and CDR2 SNEGSKA come from the germline V gene (reference sequence). After removal of 7 bases from V and 3 bases from J, the junction contained 12 bases not matched to a gene. This CDR3 contains 15 residues. CDR3 in amino acids: CSVPAGTSREETQYF. The CDR3 nucleotides are TGCAGTGTCCCCGCCGGGACTAGCAGGGAAGAGACCCAGTACTTC.

In this sample, this clonotype turned up a few times. The junction departs from the called germline gene at one end, perhaps through a read error. The genes are TRBV20-1 and TRBJ2-7; D is possibly TRBD1 (6 bases). Germline V lookup: CDR1 DFQATT, CDR2 SNEGSKA (reference sequence). This CDR3 contains 13 residues. CDR3 nucleotide sequence: TGCAGTGCAGTGGGACAACCTCGCTACGAGCAATACTTC. Translation: CSAVGQPRYEQYF.

The sample holds many counts of this clonotype. The chain uses TRBV20-1 and TRBJ2-7, with D possibly TRBD2 on 5 matching bases. With 3 bases removed from V and 6 bases from J, the gap between germline ends came to 12 bases. Germline V gene lookup returns CDR1 DFQATT and CDR2 SNEGSKA (reference sequence). CDR3 length: 12 amino acids. The CDR3 DNA follows: TGCAGTGCTAGCCGGGATGGAGCCGAGCAGTACTTC. Protein product: CSASRDGAEQYF.